In this sample, the clone carrying this T cell receptor (beta chain) turned up many times. A second PCR of 7 to 11 cycles used a sample-barcoded 5' primer and a J-beta primer mix. TCRdb ran MiXCR on the 5' RACE reads and lists one entry per CDR3 protein. The sample has 500,000 to 700,000 distinct CDR3 sequences; about 30% are singletons. This entry is derived from a study of blood T cells in healthy people across ages. Unmatched junction bases numbered 22, after V lost 4 bases and J lost 2 bases. This CDR3 region has 21 residues. CDR1 MNHEY and CDR2 SVGAGI come from the germline V gene. Specimen: blood. This clonotype originated in a woman aged 80 or over in good health. The chain is built from TRBV6-5 and TRBJ2-3; 9 bases are a match to TRBD2. DNA of the CDR3: TGTGCCAGCAGTTCCCTCCGGGGAGCGGGGGGAATAAGTCGCGCCACAGATACGCAGTATTTT. It is translated as CASSSLRGAGGISRATDTQYF.